The rows below give T cell receptor beta chains drawn from one sample of a study of blood T cell repertoires in COVID-19. The protocol was immunoSEQ multiplex PCR, while the TCRdb copy is restricted to in-frame clones and leaves out a portion. The sample records roughly 250,000 clones, over 80% being singletons. Sequencing was carried out using PBMCs or T cells enriched from blood (not recorded which). These receptors were obtained from a woman younger than 35 who had recovered from COVID-19. CDR3s include the opening cysteine and the closing phenylalanine or tryptophan. A D gene is named only where the DNA matches it firmly. Part of the rows lack a size; the others show once, few, many or a class for expanded clones.

TRBJ1-2 - few TRBV3-1/TRBV3-2 CASSQGGADGYTF TGTGCCAGCAGCCAAGGGGGCGCGGATGGCTACACCTTC
TRBJ2-1 - few TRBV7-8 CASGRNRPPYNEQFF TGTGCCAGCGGACGGAACAGGCCCCCATACAATGAGCAGTTCTTC
TRBJ1-1 - - TRBV12-5 CASGLVRTRGVSEAFF TGTGCTAGTGGTTTGGTACGGACAAGGGGCGTCTCTGAAGCTTTCTTT
TRBJ1-1 TRBD1 - TRBV28 CASSLKTGRSEAFF TGTGCCAGCAGTCTCAAGACAGGGAGGTCTGAAGCTTTCTTT
TRBJ2-5 - once TRBV12-3/TRBV12-4 CASSPLTGTQYF TGTGCCAGCAGTCCGTTAACCGGGACCCAGTACTTC
TRBJ1-2 - - TRBV4-1 CASSIQGGYTF TGCGCCAGCAGCATTCAGGGTGGCTACACCTTC
TRBJ1-4 - few TRBV5-5 CASSLLQSEKLFF TGTGCCAGCAGCTTGCTGCAGTCTGAAAAACTGTTTTTT
TRBJ1-4 - few TRBV15 CATSRGGGGGEKLFF TGTGCCACCAGCAGAGGTGGGGGCGGAGGTGAAAAACTGTTTTTT
TRBJ2-1 - - TRBV2 CASRTGALPYNEQFF TGTGCCAGCAGGACGGGAGCTCTGCCCTACAATGAGCAGTTCTTC
TRBJ1-1 - - TRBV12-3/TRBV12-4 CASTALENTEAFF TGTGCCAGCACCGCACTAGAGAACACTGAAGCTTTCTTT
TRBJ2-7 TRBD1 - TRBV24-1 CAPYRDRTYEQYF TGTGCCCCTTACCGGGACAGAACCTACGAGCAGTACTTC
TRBJ2-1 - - TRBV5-4 CASSLGTAPYNEQFF TGTGCCAGCAGCTTGGGGACAGCACCCTACAATGAGCAGTTCTTC
TRBJ1-4 - - TRBV6-2/TRBV6-3 CASSWRGGTNEKLFF TGTGCCAGCAGCTGGAGGGGGGGGACTAATGAAAAACTGTTTTTT
TRBJ2-7 - - TRBV7-9 CASSLGISGTVYYEQYF TGTGCCAGCAGCTTAGGAATTTCCGGGACTGTATACTACGAGCAGTACTTC
TRBJ2-1 TRBD1 - TRBV15 CATSRAGTAFSSYNEQFF TGTGCCACCAGCAGGGCCGGGACAGCATTTAGCTCCTACAATGAGCAGTTCTTC
TRBJ2-7 - - TRBV6-5 CASSRDTPYEQYF TGTGCCAGCAGCCGGGATACCCCCTACGAGCAGTACTTC
TRBJ1-1 - - TRBV20-1 CSANLDRKAFF TGCAGTGCTAACCTAGACAGAAAAGCTTTCTTT
TRBJ2-1 - once TRBV5-6 CASSLVAGFGEQFF TGTGCCAGCAGCTTGGTTGCGGGATTCGGTGAGCAGTTCTTC
TRBJ1-5 - - TRBV18 CASSPSGGNQPQHF TGTGCCAGCTCACCGTCAGGTGGGAATCAGCCCCAGCATTTT
TRBJ1-2 TRBD1 - TRBV6-4 CASRMTGTSYGYTF TGTGCCAGCAGGATGACAGGGACCTCCTATGGCTACACCTTC
TRBJ1-4 - - TRBV12-3/TRBV12-4 CASSPTYEKLFF TGTGCCAGCAGTCCTACGTATGAAAAACTGTTTTTT
TRBJ1-2 TRBD1 - TRBV7-9 CASTAGGINYGYTF TGTGCCAGCACCGCAGGGGGAATAAACTATGGCTACACCTTC
TRBJ1-1 - - TRBV11-1 CASSIGGEAFF TGTGCCAGCAGCATCGGGGGAGAAGCTTTCTTT
TRBJ2-7 - - TRBV2 CASSVNYEQYF TGTGCCAGCAGTGTCAATTACGAGCAGTACTTC
TRBJ1-3 - - TRBV18 CASSLPVRAGNTIYF TGTGCCAGCTCTCTTCCTGTCAGGGCTGGAAACACCATATATTTT
TRBJ1-1 TRBD1 - TRBV7-6 CASSQTGVTEAFF TGTGCCAGCAGCCAAACAGGGGTCACTGAAGCTTTCTTT
TRBJ1-1 - - TRBV18 CASSEGVVTEAFF TGTGCCAGCTCAGAGGGGGTGGTCACTGAAGCTTTCTTT
TRBJ1-1 TRBD1 - TRBV28 CASRGQMNTEAFF TGTGCCAGCAGGGGACAGATGAACACTGAAGCTTTCTTT
TRBJ1-2 - once TRBV5-5 CASSSGHLNYGYTF TGTGCCAGCAGCTCGGGACACTTGAACTATGGCTACACCTTC
TRBJ2-3 TRBD1 - TRBV4-2 CASSQPSGQSTDTQYF TGTGCCAGCAGCCAACCCTCGGGACAGAGCACAGATACGCAGTATTTT
TRBJ2-3 - - TRBV7-2 CASSLGSRSTDTQYF TGTGCCAGCAGCTTAGGTAGCAGAAGCACAGATACGCAGTATTTT
TRBJ1-5 TRBD1 - TRBV10-3 CAISENGQGSNQPQHF TGTGCCATCAGTGAGAATGGACAGGGAAGCAATCAGCCCCAGCATTTT
TRBJ1-3 - - TRBV10-3 CAITTGLGNTIYF TGTGCCATCACTACCGGACTCGGGAACACCATATATTTT
TRBJ2-3 - - TRBV2 CASSEGALEVDTQYF TGTGCCAGCAGTGAGGGGGCTCTTGAGGTAGATACGCAGTATTTT
TRBJ2-2 - - TRBV2 CASRASSADTGELFF TGTGCCAGCCGGGCTTCTAGCGCAGACACCGGGGAGCTGTTTTTT
TRBJ1-5 - - TRBV18 CASSLGGRGQPQHF TGTGCCAGCTCACTCGGGGGGCGGGGGCAGCCCCAGCATTTT
TRBJ2-4 - - TRBV28 CASGLAKNIQYF TGTGCCAGCGGGCTAGCCAAAAACATTCAGTACTTC
TRBJ1-1 - - TRBV27 CASSLESGFTEAFF TGTGCCAGCAGTTTAGAGTCGGGTTTCACTGAAGCTTTCTTT
TRBJ1-2 - - TRBV3-1/TRBV3-2 CASSLMDGHGGYTF TGTGCCAGCAGTCTCATGGACGGACACGGGGGCTACACCTTC
TRBJ2-1 TRBD2 - TRBV7-8 CASRSTRTSGRAGGEQFF TGTGCCAGCAGATCCACTAGGACTAGCGGGAGGGCCGGCGGTGAGCAGTTCTTC
TRBJ2-1 TRBD1 - TRBV12-3/TRBV12-4 CASSLVGDSKQFF TGTGCCAGCAGTTTAGTGGGGGACAGTAAGCAGTTCTTC
TRBJ1-5 - - TRBV6-1 CASSAGSGYSNQPQHF TGTGCCAGCAGTGCCGGCTCGGGGTATAGCAATCAGCCCCAGCATTTT
TRBJ2-7 TRBD2 - TRBV19 CASSVDSGGLTSSYF TGTGCCAGTAGTGTCGACTCTGGGGGACTGACTAGCTCGTACTTC
TRBJ2-2 - - TRBV28 CASIRARSRTGELFF TGTGCCAGCATCAGGGCCAGGAGCCGGACCGGGGAGCTGTTTTTT
TRBJ2-1 - - TRBV10-1 CASSETGDQYNEQFF TGCGCCAGCAGCGAGACGGGGGATCAGTACAATGAGCAGTTCTTC
TRBJ2-5 TRBD2 once TRBV25-1 CASSVSGSAGSETQYF TGTGCCAGCAGTGTGAGCGGGAGTGCGGGGTCGGAGACCCAGTACTTC
TRBJ2-3 - - TRBV3-1/TRBV3-2 CASSQVTVTDTQYF TGTGCCAGCAGCCAAGTTACAGTCACAGATACGCAGTATTTT